This TCR beta chain is from a study of blood T cell repertoires in COVID-19. Study background: Nucleic acid was either cDNA or gDNA, and it came from T cells, B-cell-depleted T cells, or PBMCs.

The germline V gene encodes CDR1 SQVTM and CDR2 ANQGSEA. The CDR3 contains 17 residues. Trimming took 6 bases from V and 4 from J; bases not matched to a gene: 13. Cohort 3 donors counted as recovered after two negative PCRs, clearance, or resolved symptoms. Per the study methods: It was from reference gene primer amplification that nucleated cell counts were estimated. Here immunoSEQ multiplex PCR was the method, and the copy in TCRdb shows in-frame clones only, minus some. For V, J and clone size, that table is used; D and trimming come from the DNA. Among roughly 250,000 clones listed, roughly 85% were seen once.

This receptor was identified in a woman aged 45-65 years who had recovered from COVID-19. The genes are TRBV29-1 and TRBJ2-7; 15 bases match TRBD2. Sequencing was performed on PBMCs or T cells enriched from blood (not recorded which). CDR3 region: CSVEGLAGGGLLYEQYF. The CDR3 DNA is TGCAGCGTCGAGGGACTAGCGGGAGGAGGACTACTATACGAGCAGTACTTC.